The clone carrying this T cell receptor beta chain was seen a few times. The germline gives CDR1 SGHDN, CDR2 FVKESK. V was cut by 3 bases and J by 6 bases, with 12 bases left in between. The length of the CDR3 is 13 residues. PCR amplification relied on 60 Vbeta primers (plus 13 Jbeta primers). The data were produced by immunoSEQ multiplex PCR, yet TCRdb's version contains in-frame clones alone and is incomplete. The sample lists some 150,000 clones, 65% to 85% seen once, with roughly 6.3% in the top ten. This sample is drawn from a study of cytomegalovirus exposure and HLA in healthy donors. This clonotype was obtained from a woman aged 40 to 50 in good health and CMV-seropositive. The sequencing sample was made of PBMCs. The chain uses TRBV14 and TRBJ2-7, with D tentatively TRBD1 (6 bases). As DNA, the CDR3 is TGTGCCAGCAGCCAGTTTAGGGGGACCGAGCAGTACTTC. Protein: CASSQFRGTEQYF.